This TCR beta chain was found in a study of blood T cell repertoires in COVID-19 (dated by TCRdb to between 2020 and 2021). For the wider study: Samples from collaborators originated in the United States, Italy and Spain and spanned both the acute and convalescent phases of COVID-19. The material from the prospective study consisted of cDNA or gDNA derived from T cells, B-cell-depleted T cells, or PBMCs. Subjects who had been exposed to COVID-19, were actively infected with it, or had recovered from it provided the deeply sampled blood TCRbeta repertoires that made up the dataset. The repertoires were released in a freely available public database meant as a resource for research on the immune response to SARS-CoV-2. Samples were obtained from the ongoing ImmuneRACE study (first 160 participants) and from about 1,300 subjects provided by 6 global collaborators. The sample metadata nearly always contained a de-identified subject ID, COVID-19 status, age in years and sex. HLA class I and class II types, where available, came from metadata supplied by the sample provider rather than from assay-based typing.

Notes on this clone: Its recognized antigen is unknown. One base away there is no much larger clone; base qualities are not given.

Ends trimmed: V by 9 bases, J by 6 bases; bases unmatched to a gene: 15. The CDR3, cysteine through phenylalanine, is 15 amino acids long. Of all the DNA, just the CDR3 is kept, 45 bases in frame from base 1. Looking up the germline V gene yields CDR1 KGHDR and CDR2 SFDVKD. One collaborating source in Seattle enrolled patients during active infection and followed them longitudinally through the course of disease. Collaborating institutions collected whole blood in K2EDTA tubes following their own protocols. For TCRbeta analysis, collaborator samples were shipped as frozen whole blood, as isolated PBMCs, or as DNA extracted from either sample type. What the work shows at the level of the full study, not this receptor alone: How much clinical and demographic metadata was included differed by source and by participant, and the metadata was provided uncurated.

TCRbeta CDR3 regions were amplified from genomic DNA using the immunoSEQ Assay, a bias-controlled multiplex PCR. In the original analysis: Within the assay, amplification of reference gene primers was used to estimate how many nucleated cells each sample contained. To quantify the absolute abundance of each unique TCRbeta CDR3 rearrangement, sequence reads were collapsed and filtered. For each sample, productive Simpson clonality was calculated as the square root of Simpson's diversity index over productive rearrangements. The table was pulled from immuneACCESS by TCRdb, which kept in-frame rearrangements only. Such tables lose some clones; where checked, under half of the loss comes from unresolved V genes, and the rest has no known cause. From that table come the V and J calls and clone size; the DNA was used to work out D and trimming. The sample has 100,000 to 150,000 clones on record, 81% of them singletons. The ten largest clones represent approximately 17% of the sample.

The sequenced material came from peripheral blood. The TCR originated in a young man with COVID-19, enrolled during active disease. Recombination connected TRBV24-1 to TRBJ2-7; 8 of the junction bases match TRBD2. DNA sequence: TGTGCCACCGCTGATGGTAGGCGGGCGGGAGGCGAGCAGTACTTC. It is translated as CATADGRRAGGEQYF.